The TCR beta chain described here comes from a study of Graves' ophthalmopathy and Graves' hyperthyroidism. No donor had other autoimmune disease, uncontrolled infection, pregnancy or lactation. RNA served as the template for amplifying TCR beta CDR3 regions. HTBI-primed first-round RT-PCR preceded second-round multiplex PCR. TCRdb re-called the multiplex PCR reads with MiXCR, one entry per CDR3 protein. This sample has 1 million to 1.3 million distinct CDR3 sequences, with about 38% found just once. The length of the CDR3 is 14 residues. In germline, CDR1 is SQVTM, CDR2 ANQGSEA. Trimming took off 6 bases at V and 5 bases at J, with 19 bases between the two ends.

The sample consisted of peripheral blood or thyroid tissue (not recorded which). This TCR was sampled from an adult man with Graves' hyperthyroidism. V is TRBV29-1 and J is TRBJ2-5, with a tentative D call TRBD2 (5 bases). The CDR3 nucleotides are TGCAGCGTCGTATGGACTGAGCCCTACGAGACCCAGTACTTC. This translates into CSVVWTEPYETQYF.